This entry lists 5 T cell receptor beta chains sequenced from one sample in a study of T cell repertoires in cytomegalovirus infection. Their antigens are not known. TCRdb passed the reads through MiXCR, listing each CDR3 protein once. The table includes fewer than 200,000 distinct CDR3 sequences, less than 25% detected once. The material was CD8+ T cells from cultured PBMCs, obtained from culture after CMV antigen stimulation. All receptors derive from a human donor in good health (CMV status not recorded). Some clones in this sample may be carry-over from other donors' samples.

The V call is TRBV4-1, the J call TRBJ1-2, with D uncertain. CDR1 and CDR2 (germline): MGHRA, YSYEKL. Trimming took off 2 bases at V and 2 bases at J, with 12 bases between the two ends. This CDR3 comprises 15 residues. The CDR3 bases are TGCGCCAGCAGCCAATCCCTATCAAACAACTATGGCTACACCTTC. This encodes CASSQSLSNNYGYTF.

The count of this clonotype is one. The chain links TRBV7-9 to TRBJ1-2; the D gene is possibly TRBD1 (5 bases). V was shortened by 4 bases and J by 8 bases, with 14 bases between the two germline ends. The germline CDR1 and CDR2 sequences are SEHNR and FQNEAQ (reference sequence). The CDR3 consists of 13 residues. This CDR3 is CASSSQGRDGYTF. CDR3 nucleotides: TGTGCCAGCAGCTCCCAAGGGAGGGACGGCTACACCTTC.

The V and J genes are TRBV6-1 and TRBJ1-2, with D possibly being TRBD1 (5 bases). The germline gives CDR1 MNHNS, CDR2 SASEGT. V lost 4 bases to trimming and J lost 8 bases, with 11 bases between them. The CDR3 runs to 12 residues. The CDR3 bases are TGTGCCAGCAGTGGGGACGACATAGGCTACACCTTC. Translation gives CASSGDDIGYTF.

J is TRBJ1-6 and V is TRBV12-3 or TRBV12-4; D remains unclear. Trimming took off 4 bases at V and 9 bases at J, with 16 bases between the two ends. The CDR3 runs to 15 residues. Here the CDR3 reads CASSSSLAVASPLHF. The CDR3 nucleotides read TGTGCCAGCAGTTCCTCCCTGGCCGTTGCTTCACCCCTCCACTTT.

The V gene is TRBV7-3, the J gene TRBJ2-3; 9 nucleotides agree with TRBD2. The germline V gene encodes CDR1 SGHTA and CDR2 FQGTGA. With V trimmed by 4 bases and J by 6 bases, 8 bases remained unmatched. The CDR3 is made up of 15 amino acids. Written as DNA, the CDR3 is TGTGCCAGCAGCTCGGCGGGGGGGAGTCCTGATACGCAGTATTTT. Translating it yields CASSSAGGSPDTQYF.